This entry lists 27 T cell receptor beta chains sequenced from one sample in a study of T cell repertoires in cytomegalovirus infection. TCRdb passed the reads through MiXCR, listing each CDR3 protein once. The table lists around 280,000 distinct CDR3 sequences, around 15% of them singletons, with around 8.8% in the top ten. The sequenced sample consisted of PBMCs. The source of these receptors is a human donor in good health (CMV status not recorded). Some clones in this sample may be carry-over from other donors' samples.

This clonotype was observed a handful of times. The chain links TRBV9 to TRBJ2-1; tentatively, D is TRBD2 (5 bases). V lost 4 bases, J lost 3 bases, and 14 bases lay in between. This CDR3 has 15 amino acids. Per germline, CDR1 SGDLS and CDR2 YYNGEE. The CDR3 sequence is CASSPPPTNYNEQFF. The CDR3 region has the DNA TGTGCCAGCAGCCCCCCCCCGACTAACTACAATGAGCAGTTCTTC.

Comment on this clonotype: One end of the junction does not line up with germline, which may come from a read error. The rearrangement uses TRBV5-3 and TRBJ2-7, with 9 bases matching TRBD2. TRBV5-3 is noted as an ORF with a role that remains uncertain. The CDR3 totals 14 residues. CDR3 protein: CASSLGRGGDEQYF. In DNA form, the CDR3 reads TGTGCCAGCAGCTTGGGACGCGGGGGGGACGAGCAGTACTTC.

The chain couples TRBV28 to TRBJ1-2, with no clear D. CDR1 is MDHEN and CDR2 is SYDVKM in the germline V gene. V gave up 7 bases and J gave up 1 base, with 7 bases separating them. The CDR3 is 12 residues long. The chain's CDR3 is CASKELNYGYTF. DNA for the CDR3: TGTGCCAGCAAGGAGCTTAACTATGGCTACACCTTC.

This clonotype was counted only a few times. The rearrangement joins TRBV6-6 to TRBJ1-1; unclear D gene. The CDR3 sequence is 13 residues long. From germline, CDR1 is MNHNY and CDR2 SVGAGI (reference sequence). The V gene lost 6 bases and the J gene lost 4 bases, with 12 bases spanning the gap. The CDR3 loop is CASRPGPGTEAFF. As DNA, the CDR3 is TGTGCCAGCAGACCCGGACCTGGCACTGAAGCTTTCTTT.

This clonotype was counted ten times or more. The chain recombines TRBV12-3 or TRBV12-4 with TRBJ1-2, with a possible D match to TRBD1 (5 bases). With 4 bases removed from V and 13 bases from J, the gap between germline ends came to 16 bases. The CDR3 spans 12 residues. In DNA form, the CDR3 reads TGTGCCAGCAGTTCGGGGACGTCGTTGGGCACCTTC. This codes for CASSSGTSLGTF.

The chain has TRBV25-1 and TRBJ2-7; D tentatively fits TRBD1 or TRBD2 (5 bases each). The CDR3 totals 13 residues. Germline loops: CDR1 MGHDK, CDR2 SYGVNS. V lost 6 bases to trimming and J lost 2 bases, with 11 bases between them. The CDR3 coding sequence is TGTGCCAGCAGCAGGGTGGGACCCTACGAGCAGTACTTC. Residues: CASSRVGPYEQYF.

This clonotype was recorded at least ten times. This chain uses TRBV5-6 with TRBJ2-1; D is unresolved. Germline V gives CDR1 SGHDT, CDR2 YYEEEE. The CDR3 loop spans 13 amino acids. Trimming took off 3 bases at V and 5 bases at J, with 9 bases between the two ends. The CDR3 loop is CASSSITNNEQFF. CDR3 bases: TGTGCCAGCAGCTCCATTACCAACAATGAGCAGTTCTTC.

This clonotype appeared many times. The V and J genes are TRBV6-1 and TRBJ2-5, with D tentatively TRBD1 or TRBD2 (6 bases each). CDR1 and CDR2 from the germline V gene are MNHNS and SASEGT. CDR3 length equals 12 residues. Trimming took off 7 bases at V and 5 bases at J, with 11 bases between the two ends. The CDR3 sequence: CASKGGRETQYF. For the CDR3, the DNA is TGTGCCAGCAAGGGGGGCCGGGAGACCCAGTACTTC.

This clonotype came up a few times. The chain is built from TRBV29-1 and TRBJ2-3; D unclear. The length of the CDR3 is 12 residues. Trimming took 6 bases from V and 4 from J, leaving 11 bases between them. CDR1 SQVTM and CDR2 ANQGSEA come from the germline V gene. CDR3 nucleotide sequence: TGCAGCGTCGATCAAGCCTCAGATACGCAGTATTTT. Protein sequence: CSVDQASDTQYF.

This clonotype was seen a few times. V is TRBV3-1 and J is TRBJ2-5, with a weak D call TRBD1 (6 bases). V was clipped by 2 bases and J by 0 bases, with 10 bases between them. This CDR3 spans 15 amino acids. Germline-derived CDR1 and CDR2 are LGHDT and YNNKEL (reference sequence). CDR3 DNA sequence: TGTGCCAGCAGCCAACAGGGGACCTACCAAGAGACCCAGTACTTC. Amino acids: CASSQQGTYQETQYF.

This rearrangement joins TRBV6-2 or TRBV6-3 to TRBJ2-1; D is ambiguous. The V and J ends lost 6 bases and 0 bases respectively, with 12 bases between them. Germline V gene data show CDR1 as MNHEY and CDR2 as SVGEGT. CDR3 size: 15 residues. The CDR3 sequence is CASRALWSSYNEQFF. The CDR3 DNA sequence: TGTGCCAGCAGGGCTCTTTGGAGCTCCTACAATGAGCAGTTCTTC.

Comments on this clonotype: In this CDR3 the conserved last residue, phenylalanine or tryptophan, is missing, so a read error is likely. The V and J genes are TRBV11-2 and TRBJ2-2; D unresolved. This CDR3 contains 12 residues. The ends were cut back, 5 bases at V and 2 bases at J, with 3 bases in the middle. Germline values: CDR1 SGHAT, CDR2 FQNNGV. The CDR3 DNA reads as TGTGCCAGCAGCCCAAACACCGGGGAGCTGTTTTTG. Its protein product is CASSPNTGELFL.

This clonotype was found many times. V is TRBV7-2 and J is TRBJ2-2; D unresolved. The length of the CDR3 is 12 residues. Trimming cost V 2 bases and J 6 bases, with 4 bases left between them. CDR1 and CDR2 from the germline V gene are SGHTA and FQGNSA. The chain's CDR3 is CASSLPAGELFF. Written as DNA, the CDR3 is TGTGCCAGCAGCTTACCGGCCGGGGAGCTGTTTTTT.

This clonotype has more than one count but fewer than ten. The chain joins TRBV6-6 to TRBJ2-7; D might be TRBD1 or TRBD2, each matching 5 bases. V was pared by 5 bases and J by 0 bases, with 17 bases between. The germline gives CDR1 MNHNY, CDR2 SVGAGI (reference sequence). This CDR3 comprises 16 residues. CDR3 nucleotide sequence: TGTGCCAGCAGTCACCCGAAGGGACGTAGCTCCTACGAGCAGTACTTC. It encodes CASSHPKGRSSYEQYF.

This clonotype was seen many times. The chain is built from TRBV14 and TRBJ1-2; D remains ambiguous. V shed 2 bases and J shed 2 bases, with 12 bases lying between them. Per the germline V gene, CDR1 is SGHDN and CDR2 is FVKESK. The CDR3 covers 15 residues. Here the CDR3 reads CASSQSWPGNYGYTF. Written as DNA, the CDR3 is TGTGCCAGCAGCCAATCCTGGCCTGGGAACTATGGCTACACCTTC.

This clonotype was observed many times. The rearrangement joins TRBV12-3 or TRBV12-4 to TRBJ2-7, with D possibly TRBD1 on 5 matching bases. The CDR3 spans 12 residues. Between the trimmed V and J ends, which lost 1 base and 5 bases, there was a span of 6 bases. DNA for the CDR3: TGTGCCAGCAGTTTAGGGGGCGACGAGCAGTACTTC. Translating it yields CASSLGGDEQYF.

This clonotype was counted between two and nine times. This sequence joins TRBV20-1 and TRBJ2-3; D tentatively fits TRBD1 or TRBD2 (5 bases each). This CDR3 is built from 11 residues. Per the germline V gene, CDR1 is DFQATT and CDR2 is SNEGSKA (reference sequence). V was shortened by 5 bases and J by 7 bases, with 10 bases between the two germline ends. CDR3 in amino acids: CSAGDENTQYF. For the CDR3, the DNA is TGCAGTGCTGGGGACGAGAATACGCAGTATTTT.

J is TRBJ2-7 and V is TRBV6-5, with D tentatively TRBD1 or TRBD2 (5 bases each). The CDR3 has 13 residues. Trimming pared 6 bases from V and 3 bases from J, leaving 12 bases between. Germline V gene sequence: CDR1 MNHEY, CDR2 SVGAGI. In DNA, the CDR3 is TGTGCCAGCAGAAGGGACGGAGACTACGAGCAGTACTTC. It is translated as CASRRDGDYEQYF.

A word on this clonotype: A read error may be the cause here, since a much bigger clone is one base away. The chain recombines TRBV4-1 with TRBJ1-6; the D gene is possibly TRBD1 (5 bases). V gave up 0 bases and J gave up 5 bases, with 11 bases separating them. The CDR3 runs to 16 residues. Per germline, CDR1 MGHRA and CDR2 YSYEKL. The CDR3 loop reads CASSQDRGRDNSPLHF. The CDR3, as DNA: TGCGCCAGCAGCCAAGATCGGGGCAGGGATAATTCACCCCTCCACTTT.

The chain links TRBV20-1 to TRBJ2-7; 9 bases match TRBD1. CDR3 length: 15 amino acids. V shed 2 bases and J 2 bases; nucleotides not matched to a gene: 7. Germline lookup yields CDR1 DFQATT and CDR2 SNEGSKA (reference sequence). The CDR3 nucleotides read TGCAGTGCTAGAAAAGGGACAGGGACAACCTACGAGCAGTACTTC. As protein: CSARKGTGTTYEQYF.

There are many counts of this clonotype. The DNA of the CDR3 is TGTGCCAGCAGCTATGGCCCGTTGAGTGGAACTGAAGCTTTCTTT. Translated, it gives CASSYGPLSGTEAFF. The rearrangement uses TRBV7-2 and TRBJ1-1; D remains ambiguous. V was trimmed by 4 bases and J by 5 bases, leaving 17 bases between them. The CDR3 has 15 amino acids. CDR1 and CDR2 from the germline V gene are SGHTA and FQGNSA.

This chain uses TRBV11-2 with TRBJ1-5, with a tentative D call TRBD1 (5 bases). Trimming pared 4 bases from V and 6 bases from J, leaving 10 bases between. The V gene's germline CDR1 is SGHAT and CDR2 FQNNGV. The CDR3 is made up of 13 amino acids. CDR3 in DNA: TGTGCCAGCAGCTACCAGGGCGGTCAGCCCCAGCATTTT. Protein: CASSYQGGQPQHF.

The chain uses TRBV29-1 and TRBJ1-1, with 9 bases fitting TRBD1. Germline lookup yields CDR1 SQVTM and CDR2 ANQGSEA. CDR3 size: 15 residues. The V gene end was trimmed by 8 bases and the J gene end by 1 base; junction bases not matched to a gene: 11. CDR3 protein: CSLRLPGQGNTEAFF. In DNA, the CDR3 is TGCAGCTTAAGACTCCCGGGACAGGGGAACACTGAAGCTTTCTTT.

This clonotype showed up many times. The rearrangement uses TRBV28 and TRBJ2-7; D might be TRBD1 or TRBD2, each matching 5 bases. Germline V gene lookup returns CDR1 MDHEN and CDR2 SYDVKM. V dropped 11 bases and J dropped 4 bases, with 21 bases sitting between them. The CDR3 sequence is 14 residues long. Written as DNA, the CDR3 is TGTGCCGCGACTCGTACCGGGACCATTTACGAGCAGTACTTC. Translating it yields CAATRTGTIYEQYF.

This clonotype was recorded at least ten times. The chain employs TRBV7-8 and TRBJ2-7; TRBD2 matches at 9 bases. The CDR3 covers 16 residues. CDR1 and CDR2 from the germline V gene are SGHVS and FQNEAQ. J gave up 2 bases and V 1 base, and 6 bases lay outside the gene matches. The CDR3 nucleotides are TGTGCCAGCAGCTTAGGGCGCCTAGCGGGGACCTACGAGCAGTACTTC. As protein: CASSLGRLAGTYEQYF.

This clonotype appeared many times. The rearrangement uses TRBV20-1 and TRBJ2-7; D not certain. Germline V gene sequence: CDR1 DFQATT, CDR2 SNEGSKA (reference sequence). The CDR3 has 13 amino acids. V gave up 1 base and J gave up 2 bases, with 9 bases separating them. CDR3 loop: CSARVLQTYEQYF. In DNA, the CDR3 is TGCAGTGCTAGAGTTTTGCAGACCTACGAGCAGTACTTC.

This clonotype was seen repeatedly, ten times or more. V usage is TRBV7-7 and J usage is TRBJ2-1, with TRBD2 identical over 7 bases. CDR1 and CDR2 (germline): SSHAT, FNYEAQ (reference sequence). The CDR3 extends over 15 amino acids. Trimming cost V 1 base and J 4 bases; bases outside gene matches: 4. Here the CDR3 reads CASSLGAGEYNEQFF. CDR3 nucleotides: TGTGCCAGCAGCTTAGGTGCGGGGGAATACAATGAGCAGTTCTTC.